This entry lists 24 T cell receptor beta chains sequenced from one sample in a study of early T cells in non-severe SARS-CoV-2 infection. TCRdb re-analysed the 5' RACE reads in MiXCR, keeping a single row per CDR3 protein. This table has around 80,000 distinct CDR3 sequences, roughly an eighth appearing once. Sequenced material: whole blood. The source of these receptors is an adult who was a healthcare worker with PCR-confirmed SARS-CoV-2 infection or an uninfected control (not recorded which).

In its sample, this clonotype was seen many times. The J gene is TRBJ2-1, the V gene TRBV6-6, with TRBD1 matching over 8 bases. CDR3 length: 15 residues. The trim removed 7 bases at V and 3 bases at J, leaving 8 bases unmatched. Germline V CDR1 and CDR2: MNHNY, SVGAGI (reference sequence). The CDR3 protein is CASTQPDRGYNEQFF. The CDR3 region has the DNA TGTGCCAGCACCCAACCCGACAGGGGCTACAATGAGCAGTTCTTC.

Comment on this clonotype: A much larger clone lies a single base off, so this may be a read error. The chain uses TRBV10-3 and TRBJ2-7; 7 bases agree with TRBD1. The CDR3 contains 14 residues. CDR1 ENHRY and CDR2 SYGVKD come from the germline V gene. V shed 3 bases, J shed 9 bases, and the junction held 11 bases outside the gene matches. The CDR3 region is CAISDGTVGHGQYF. CDR3 nucleotides: TGTGCCATCAGTGATGGGACAGTTGGCCACGGGCAGTACTTC.

There are a few counts of this clonotype. V and J are TRBV6-2 or TRBV6-3 and TRBJ2-3; 10 bases map to TRBD2. Germline V gene data show CDR1 as MNHEY and CDR2 as SVGEGT. J lost 9 bases, V lost 6 bases, and 3 bases had no gene match. The CDR3 runs to 12 residues. CDR3 in DNA: TGTGCCAGCAGATCTAGCGGGAGAACGCAGTATTTT. Amino acids: CASRSSGRTQYF.

There are a few counts of this clonotype. The V and J genes are TRBV12-3 or TRBV12-4 and TRBJ2-7; D gene unclear. With 1 base removed from V and 2 bases from J, the gap between germline ends came to 15 bases. The CDR3 runs to 16 residues. CDR3 bases: TGTGCCAGCAGTTTAGGGAACGACGGACCCCCCTACGAGCAGTACTTC. It is translated as CASSLGNDGPPYEQYF.

This clonotype was observed a handful of times. V and J are TRBV10-1 and TRBJ2-3; D may be TRBD1 or TRBD2 (6 bases each). Trimming cost V 8 bases and J 6 bases, with 18 bases left between them. The germline V gene has CDR1 WNHNN and CDR2 SYGVQD (reference sequence). The CDR3 runs to 14 residues. This chain's CDR3 is CASQPGGGLDTQYF. In DNA, the CDR3 is TGCGCCAGCCAACCCGGGGGCGGGTTGGATACGCAGTATTTT.

This clonotype was found a few times. V and J are TRBV7-2 and TRBJ1-5; D unclear. The V gene's germline CDR1 is SGHTA and CDR2 FQGNSA. The CDR3 extends over 16 amino acids. With 1 base removed from V and 2 bases from J, the gap between germline ends came to 12 bases. CDR3 residues: CASSLGAGRGNQPQHF. In DNA form, the CDR3 reads TGTGCCAGCAGCTTAGGGGCGGGGAGGGGCAATCAGCCCCAGCATTTT.

J is TRBJ2-7 and V is TRBV4-3, with 7 bases fitting TRBD1. J lost 0 bases, V lost 4 bases, and 6 bases had no gene match. CDR1 is LGHNA and CDR2 is YSLEER in the germline V gene. This CDR3 region has 15 residues. This CDR3 reads CASSLGTEPSYEQYF. The CDR3 DNA follows: TGCGCCAGCAGCCTTGGGACAGAACCCTCCTACGAGCAGTACTTC.

This clonotype appeared a few times. This chain connects TRBV9 to TRBJ2-7, with 7 bases identical to TRBD1. After removal of 4 bases from V and 3 bases from J, the junction contained 16 bases not matched to a gene. This CDR3 region has 17 residues. CDR1 is SGDLS, CDR2 YYNGEE, per germline. Here the CDR3 reads CASSPSAPGTAYYEQYF. For the CDR3, the DNA is TGTGCCAGCAGCCCCTCGGCTCCCGGGACAGCATACTACGAGCAGTACTTC.

This clonotype was seen at least ten times. V and J are TRBV11-2 and TRBJ2-7; D is uncertain. CDR1 is SGHAT, CDR2 FQNNGV, per germline. Trimming pared 6 bases from V and 2 bases from J, leaving 5 bases between. CDR3 length: 11 amino acids. CDR3 sequence: CASSVTYEQYF. The DNA of the CDR3 is TGTGCCAGCAGTGTAACCTACGAGCAGTACTTC.

The rearrangement joins TRBV29-1 to TRBJ2-6; no clear D gene. The ends were cut back, 6 bases at V and 0 bases at J, with 9 bases in the middle. Germline V gene lookup returns CDR1 SQVTM and CDR2 ANQGSEA. The CDR3 totals 14 residues. The CDR3 sequence: CSVGLSSGANVLTF. The DNA of the CDR3 is TGCAGCGTAGGCCTGAGCTCTGGGGCCAACGTCCTGACTTTC. Filled out from reference TRBV29-1 and TRBJ2-6, the complete variable domain reads SAVISQKPSRDICQRGTSLTIQCQVDSQVTMMFWYRQQPGQSLTLIATANQGSEATYESGFVIDKFPISRPNLTFSTLTVSNMSPEDSSIYLCSVGLSSGANVLTFGAGSRLTVL.

This clonotype has more than one count but fewer than ten. This chain connects TRBV10-1 to TRBJ2-2, with 11 nucleotides matching TRBD1. The V segment lost 5 bases and the J segment 7 bases; nucleotides outside the gene matches: 3. The CDR3 runs to 14 residues. CDR1 and CDR2 (germline): WNHNN, SYGVQD (reference sequence). DNA of the CDR3: TGCGCCAGCAGTAGGACAGGGGGCGGCGGGGAGCTGTTTTTT. This translates into CASSRTGGGGELFF.

The rearrangement links TRBV6-5 to TRBJ2-7; D tentatively reads TRBD1 or TRBD2 (5 bases each). V lost 5 bases and J 6 bases, leaving 23 bases between the germline ends. This CDR3 is 16 amino acids long. Germline assignment: CDR1 MNHEY and CDR2 SVGAGI. The CDR3: CASSPTDGWDPFEQYF. CDR3 in DNA: TGTGCCAGCAGTCCTACGGACGGCTGGGACCCCTTCGAGCAGTACTTC.

This clonotype occurred a few times. This rearrangement joins TRBV29-1 to TRBJ2-7, with 10 bases fitting TRBD1. The CDR3 contains 12 residues. The germline V gene has CDR1 SQVTM and CDR2 ANQGSEA. The ends lost 6 bases at V and 7 bases at J; junction bases unmatched: 6. CDR3: CSVAGTGVEQYF. For the CDR3, the DNA is TGCAGCGTAGCCGGGACAGGGGTTGAGCAGTACTTC.

This clonotype was recorded a few times. The chain joins TRBV6-5 to TRBJ1-1, with D unclear. This CDR3 contains 13 residues. Trimming took 6 bases from V and 4 from J, leaving 12 bases between them. Germline V CDR1 and CDR2: MNHEY, SVGAGI. This CDR3 is CASSAFRSTEAFF. CDR3 nucleotide sequence: TGTGCCAGCAGCGCCTTTCGGAGCACTGAAGCTTTCTTT.

The chain uses TRBV3-1 and TRBJ1-1; D uncertain. V lost 0 bases, J lost 7 bases, and 9 bases lay in between. This CDR3 is built from 13 residues. Germline V gives CDR1 LGHDT, CDR2 YNNKEL (reference sequence). Written as DNA, the CDR3 is TGTGCCAGCAGCCAAGATAAAGGGCGTGAAGCTTTCTTT. Amino acid sequence: CASSQDKGREAFF.

This clonotype was seen a handful of times. CDR3 in amino acids: CASSPNLTGAFPRYEQYF. CDR3 DNA sequence: TGCGCCAGCAGCCCGAATTTGACAGGGGCCTTTCCGAGGTACGAGCAGTACTTC. The V and J genes are TRBV5-1 and TRBJ2-7; the match to TRBD1 covers 8 bases. V lost 4 bases and J lost 4; bases outside the gene matches: 19. The CDR3 covers 18 residues. Germline V gene data show CDR1 as SGHRS and CDR2 as YFSETQ. Full variable domain (remainder filled in from reference TRBV5-1 and TRBJ2-7): KAGVTQTPRYLIKTRGQQVTLSCSPISGHRSVSWYQQTPGQGLQFLFEYFSETQRNKGNFPGRFSGRQFSNSRSEMNVSTLELGDSALYLCASSPNLTGAFPRYEQYFGPGTRLTVT.

Worth noting for this clonotype: A junction boundary mismatches the germline segment, possibly from a read error. The V gene is TRBV3-1, the J gene TRBJ2-7; D is unclear. CDR3 size: 13 residues. Germline-derived CDR1 and CDR2 are LGHDT and YNNKEL (reference sequence). The CDR3 here is CASSQDLLGELYF. As DNA, the CDR3 is TGTGCCAGCAGCCAAGATCTCCTCGGAGAGCTGTACTTC.

A few counts support this clonotype. The chain couples TRBV20-1 to TRBJ2-7; 9 bases map to TRBD2. After removal of 3 bases from V and 5 bases from J, the junction contained 8 bases not matched to a gene. The CDR3 length is 14 residues. CDR1 and CDR2 (germline): DFQATT, SNEGSKA (reference sequence). The CDR3 bases are TGCAGTGCTAGGGGATGGACTAGCGCCCACGAGCAGTACTTC. Protein: CSARGWTSAHEQYF.

The rearrangement joins TRBV7-9 to TRBJ1-1, with D unclear. Per germline, CDR1 SEHNR and CDR2 FQNEAQ (reference sequence). Trimming removed 4 bases at V and 0 bases at J, with 6 bases between. There are 13 residues in the CDR3. CDR3: CASSWSVNTEAFF. In DNA form, the CDR3 reads TGTGCCAGCAGCTGGTCCGTGAACACTGAAGCTTTCTTT. Using reference TRBV7-9 and TRBJ1-1 for the parts outside the CDR3, the full variable domain is DTGVSQNPRHKITKRGQNVTFRCDPISEHNRLYWYRQTLGQGPEFLTYFQNEAQLEKSRLLSDRFSAERPKGSFSTLEIQRTEQGDSAMYLCASSWSVNTEAFFGQGTRLTVV.

This clonotype came up many times. The V call is TRBV5-4, the J call TRBJ1-6, with D unresolved. V gave up 2 bases and J gave up 3 bases, with 12 bases separating them. Per the germline V gene, CDR1 is SGHNT and CDR2 is YYREEE (reference sequence). This CDR3 is 16 amino acids long. CDR3 coding DNA: TGTGCCAGCAGCTTTGGAGTAAGCCTCTATAATTCACCCCTCCACTTT. Translated, it gives CASSFGVSLYNSPLHF.

This clonotype was seen at least ten times. The chain has TRBV5-4 and TRBJ2-4, with D unclear. The CDR3 is made up of 15 amino acids. Trimming stripped 1 base from V and 6 bases from J, with 14 bases between. The germline gives CDR1 SGHNT, CDR2 YYREEE (reference sequence). The CDR3 is CASSLLPQQLNIQYF. In DNA, the CDR3 is TGTGCCAGCAGCTTGCTACCTCAGCAATTAAACATTCAGTACTTC.

This clonotype was seen repeatedly, ten times or more. The V call is TRBV11-3, the J call TRBJ2-5; no reliable D call. The CDR3 length is 14 residues. The germline CDR1 and CDR2 sequences are SGHNT and YENEEA. Deletions cut 2 bases from V and 3 bases from J, with 10 bases between. DNA for the CDR3: TGTGCCAGCAGCTTACGGCTGGGCGAAGAGACCCAGTACTTC. It encodes CASSLRLGEETQYF.

This clonotype was counted at least ten times. The V and J genes are TRBV12-3 or TRBV12-4 and TRBJ2-7; D uncertain. CDR3 length: 11 amino acids. Trimming stripped 6 bases from V and 4 bases from J, with 7 bases between. Here the CDR3 reads CASSRKYEQYF. The CDR3 coding sequence is TGTGCCAGCAGCCGCAAGTACGAGCAGTACTTC.

This rearrangement joins TRBV5-1 to TRBJ2-6; a possible D gene is TRBD1 (6 bases). V was clipped by 3 bases and J by 2 bases, with 9 bases between them. CDR1 is SGHRS, CDR2 YFSETQ, per germline. The CDR3 covers 15 residues. For the CDR3, the DNA is TGCGCCAGCAGCTCCACAGGGACTGGGGCCAACGTCCTGACTTTC. Its protein product is CASSSTGTGANVLTF. The complete variable domain, with remaining parts taken from reference TRBV5-1 and TRBJ2-6, reads KAGVTQTPRYLIKTRGQQVTLSCSPISGHRSVSWYQQTPGQGLQFLFEYFSETQRNKGNFPGRFSGRQFSNSRSEMNVSTLELGDSALYLCASSSTGTGANVLTFGAGSRLTVL.